What follows is one TCR beta chain and its context. The record originates from a study of blood T cell repertoires in COVID-19. For the study at large: Acute and convalescent COVID-19 samples came from the United States, Italy and Spain. T cells, B-cell-depleted T cells, or PBMCs provided the cDNA or gDNA that served as material.

Original processing notes: Quantification of nucleated cells was approximated via reference gene primer amplification. The table came from immunoSEQ multiplex PCR; TCRdb's copy has only in-frame clones and leaves some out. Clonal size and the V and J genes are those of that table, whereas D and trimming came from the DNA. The data hold fewer than 700,000 clones, with about 89% observed a single time. CDR1 is SQVTM, CDR2 ANQGSEA, per germline. The V end was cut by 8 bases, the J end by 5 bases, with 14 bases between. CDR3 length: 12 residues. The sequence was collected from a woman aged 45-60 years with COVID-19, enrolled during active disease. J is TRBJ2-3 and V is TRBV29-1; tentative D call: TRBD1 (5 bases). Material for sequencing was peripheral blood. This CDR3 is CSFRQIRDTQYF. CDR3 nucleotide sequence: TGCAGCTTCAGACAGATTCGAGATACGCAGTATTTT.